These 19 T cell receptor beta chains were all obtained from the same sample, sequenced in a study of beta chain features in type 1 diabetes. Whole-study results and caveats: Type 1 diabetes patients showed a moderate but significant shortening of TCRB CDR3s in all four CD4+ subsets.

Of the isolated RNA, all was reverse transcribed, and so the sequenced material was expressed TCRB transcripts. TCRdb's copy holds only in-frame clones and misses some; the assay was immunoSEQ multiplex PCR. The sample shows under 250,000 clones, around 13% of them seen only once. Their antigens are not known. Sequenced: naive CD4+ T cells from blood. These receptors came from a man between 25 and 39 years old with type 1 diabetes.

The chain has TRBV5-6 and TRBJ1-2; 12 bases agree with TRBD1. Germline lookup yields CDR1 SGHDT and CDR2 YYEEEE. The length of the CDR3 is 16 residues. The J segment lost 7 bases and the V segment lost 0 bases, leaving 7 bases of the junction unmatched. The CDR3: CASSLGAGQGARGYTF. In nucleotides, the CDR3 is TGTGCCAGCAGCTTGGGGGCGGGACAGGGGGCGCGTGGCTACACCTTC.

This clone has just a few counts. The chain couples TRBV7-2 to TRBJ2-3; 9 bases agree with TRBD1. V gave up 1 base and J gave up 4 bases; unmatched junction bases: 0. Germline-derived CDR1 and CDR2 are SGHTA and FQGNSA. The CDR3 sequence is 14 residues long. CDR3 DNA: TGTGCCAGCAGCTTAGGACAGGGGGCAGATACGCAGTATTTT. The encoded protein is CASSLGQGADTQYF.

This clone has a handful of counts. The chain uses TRBV27 and TRBJ2-5; D call uncertain. Germline CDR1 reads MNHEY; CDR2 reads SMNVEV (reference sequence). Between the trimmed V and J ends, which lost 3 bases and 1 base, there was a span of 3 bases. The CDR3 contains 12 residues. The DNA of the CDR3 is TGTGCCAGCAGTTTCCTCCAAGAGACCCAGTACTTC. Its protein product is CASSFLQETQYF.

This chain connects TRBV10-3 to TRBJ1-1; D uncertain. CDR1 ENHRY and CDR2 SYGVKD come from the germline V gene. CDR3 length: 11 residues. Between the trimmed V and J ends, which lost 10 bases and 4 bases, there was a span of 10 bases. The chain's CDR3 is CATRVATEAFF. CDR3 coding DNA: TGTGCCACCCGTGTGGCCACTGAAGCTTTCTTT.

This chain connects TRBV29-1 to TRBJ1-1, with D possibly matching TRBD1 (6 bases). V was clipped by 5 bases and J by 0 bases, with 10 bases between them. Germline V gives CDR1 SQVTM, CDR2 ANQGSEA. The CDR3 consists of 13 residues. The CDR3 sequence: CSVRDTMNTEAFF. The CDR3 DNA sequence: TGCAGCGTTCGGGACACCATGAACACTGAAGCTTTCTTT.

The CDR3 here is CASSMTSGSRNEQFF. The CDR3 DNA follows: TGTGCCAGCAGCATGACTAGCGGGAGTCGAAATGAGCAGTTCTTC. The chain joins TRBV5-4 to TRBJ2-1; 12 bases line up with TRBD2. This CDR3 spans 15 amino acids. CDR1 and CDR2 from the germline V gene are SGHNT and YYREEE (reference sequence). The V and J ends lost 4 bases and 7 bases, in that order; junction bases with no gene match: 6.

Of note for this clone: The junction shows a germline mismatch at one end, possibly a read error. The same CDR3 is also encoded by other DNA sequences in this sample. The gene calls are TRBV9 and TRBJ2-4; D ambiguous. The CDR3 totals 14 residues. Germline V gives CDR1 SGDLS, CDR2 YYNGEE. This chain's CDR3 is CASSPAVAKNIQYF. CDR3 sequence (DNA): TGTGCTAGCAGCCCTGCGGTAGCCAAAAACATTCAGTACTTC.

This clone was counted only a few times. The J gene is TRBJ2-7, the V gene TRBV29-1; possible D gene TRBD2, 7 bases. Germline CDR1 SQVTM, CDR2 ANQGSEA. Trimming shortened V by 4 bases and J by 7 bases, and 20 bases separated the two germline ends. The CDR3 contains 14 residues. DNA for the CDR3: TGCAGCGTTGGGAACGGGGCGGGGGCACGGGAGCAGTACTTC. This codes for CSVGNGAGAREQYF.

Comment on this clone: One end of the junction is discordant with germline, which a read error may explain. The V gene is TRBV2, the J gene TRBJ2-1, with TRBD2 identical over 7 bases. Looked up from germline, CDR1 is SNHLY and CDR2 is FYNNEI. The CDR3 is made up of 12 amino acids. The CDR3 nucleotides are TGTGCCAGCAGTCAAGCGGGACTTGAGCAGTTCTTC. Its protein is CASSQAGLEQFF.

The chain combines TRBV6-5 with TRBJ2-2, with TRBD1 identical over 8 bases. Germline CDR1 MNHEY, CDR2 SVGAGI. V trimming: 6 bases; J trimming: 4 bases; junction bases outside the gene matches: 4. The CDR3 spans 14 residues. CDR3 nucleotides: TGTGCCAGCAGGTCAGGGGGCGGCACCGGGGAGCTGTTTTTT. Its protein is CASRSGGGTGELFF.

This CDR3 reads CASTVAGVNTGELFF. CDR3 nucleotide sequence: TGTGCCAGCACAGTAGCGGGGGTGAACACCGGGGAGCTGTTTTTT. The V gene is TRBV7-9, the J gene TRBJ2-2; 9 bases line up with TRBD2. Germline V CDR1 and CDR2: SEHNR, FQNEAQ (reference sequence). Trimming removed 7 bases from V and 1 base from J; junction bases left unmatched: 4. There are 15 residues in the CDR3.

This clone has more than one count but fewer than ten. The chain has TRBV5-1 and TRBJ2-7; 13 bases line up with TRBD2. After removal of 4 bases from V and 4 bases from J, the junction contained 2 bases not matched to a gene. CDR3 size: 14 residues. Looked up from germline, CDR1 is SGHRS and CDR2 is YFSETQ. The DNA for the CDR3 is TGCGCCAGCAGCCGGACTAGCGGGAGATACGAGCAGTACTTC. Translation: CASSRTSGRYEQYF.

The V gene is TRBV10-3, the J gene TRBJ2-1; TRBD1 matches 8 bases. The CDR3 runs 16 residues. Per germline, CDR1 ENHRY and CDR2 SYGVKD. V dropped 11 bases and J dropped 4; count of bases not matched to a gene: 16. In DNA, the CDR3 is TGTGCCGTGCGTGTGGTCCCGGGACAGGAATACAATGAGCAGTTCTTC. Protein product: CAVRVVPGQEYNEQFF.

This clone was seen a handful of times. CDR3 amino acids: CASSPYTYLAGVFNEQFF. CDR3 DNA: TGTGCCAGCAGCCCATACACCTACCTAGCGGGGGTCTTCAATGAGCAGTTCTTC. This chain connects TRBV7-8 to TRBJ2-1, with 10 bases matching TRBD2. This CDR3 is 18 amino acids long. V lost 5 bases, J lost 6 bases, and 16 bases stayed unmatched. Germline CDR1 and CDR2: SGHVS and FQNEAQ.

This clone was seen only a few times. The same CDR3 can be traced to other DNA sequences in this sample. The chain recombines TRBV29-1 with TRBJ1-1; D may be TRBD1 (6 bases). With 3 bases removed from V and 1 base from J, the gap between germline ends came to 9 bases. Germline CDR1 reads SQVTM; CDR2 reads ANQGSEA. The CDR3 runs to 13 residues. The CDR3 coding sequence is TGCAGCGTTGACGGCAGGGGGAACACTGAAGCTTTCTTT. Translating gives CSVDGRGNTEAFF.

The J gene is TRBJ2-4, the V gene TRBV6-5, with D possibly TRBD1 on 6 matching bases. The V end was cut by 9 bases, the J end by 0 bases, with 15 bases between. This CDR3 contains 15 residues. From germline, CDR1 is MNHEY and CDR2 SVGAGI. DNA for the CDR3: TGTGCCAGAGCTGCAGGGGCGGTAGCCAAAAACATTCAGTACTTC. It specifies CARAAGAVAKNIQYF.

The table lists this clone with a few counts. This chain uses TRBV4-1 with TRBJ1-5; 8 bases agree with TRBD1. The CDR3 is 15 amino acids. Germline V gene lookup returns CDR1 MGHRA and CDR2 YSYEKL. V gave up 4 bases and J gave up 5 bases; unmatched junction bases: 7. CDR3 bases: TGCGCCAGCAGCCGAGACAGGGGATTGGATCAGCCCCAGCATTTT. Translation gives CASSRDRGLDQPQHF.

This clone turned up a few times. The chain links TRBV11-2 to TRBJ2-7, with D possibly being TRBD1 (5 bases). This CDR3 is built from 15 residues. Trimming left V 5 bases short and J 2 bases short, with 16 bases between. From germline, CDR1 is SGHAT and CDR2 FQNNGV. The CDR3 DNA reads as TGTGCCAGCAGCCCATTAGTCCAGGGCGCCTACGAGCAGTACTTC. This gives the protein CASSPLVQGAYEQYF.

In this sample, this clone turned up a few times. This chain uses TRBV27 with TRBJ1-5; a weak D match, TRBD1 (6 bases). The V gene lost 4 bases and the J gene lost 4 bases, with 11 bases spanning the gap. The CDR3 totals 14 residues. Germline CDR1 is MNHEY and CDR2 is SMNVEV (reference sequence). CDR3 sequence: CASSSAQGNQPQHF. The CDR3 DNA reads as TGTGCCAGCAGTTCGGCCCAGGGGAATCAGCCCCAGCATTTT.